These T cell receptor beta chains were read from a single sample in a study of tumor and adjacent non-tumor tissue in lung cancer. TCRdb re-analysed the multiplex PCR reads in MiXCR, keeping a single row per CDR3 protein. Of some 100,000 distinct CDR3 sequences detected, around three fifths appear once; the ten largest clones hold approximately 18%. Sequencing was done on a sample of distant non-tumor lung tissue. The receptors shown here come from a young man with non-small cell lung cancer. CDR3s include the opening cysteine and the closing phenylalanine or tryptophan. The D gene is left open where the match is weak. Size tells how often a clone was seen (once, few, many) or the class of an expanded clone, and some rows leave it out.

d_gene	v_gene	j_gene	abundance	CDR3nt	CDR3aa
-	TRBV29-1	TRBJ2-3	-	TGCAGCATCGCCACCGGGTCAGGGTCCACAGATACGCAGTATTTT	CSIATGSGSTDTQYF
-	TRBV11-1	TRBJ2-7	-	TGTGCCATCAGTTCCGCGGCAGATCCCTCCTACGAGCAGTACTTC	CAISSAADPSYEQYF
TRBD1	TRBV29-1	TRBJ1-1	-	TGCAGCGCCGCCCCCCGGGACAGCCTAAACACTGAAGCTTCCTTT	CSAAPRDSLNTEASF
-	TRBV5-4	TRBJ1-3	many	TGTGCCAGCAGCTTGGGTAGCTCTGGAAACACCATATATTTT	CASSLGSSGNTIYF
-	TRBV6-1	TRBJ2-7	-	TGTGCCAGCAGTGAAGCGAGACAGTGGAGCTCCTACGAGCAGTACTTC	CASSEARQWSSYEQYF
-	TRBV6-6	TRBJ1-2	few	TGTGCCAGCAGCATAGGGAACTATGACTACACCTTC	CASSIGNYDYTF
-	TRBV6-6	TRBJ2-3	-	TGTGCCGCCAGTTTCCGACAGGGAGGAAGGGATACGCAGTATTTT	CAASFRQGGRDTQYF
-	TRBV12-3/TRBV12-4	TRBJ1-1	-	TGTACCAGCAGTTTCAGTTGGAGCACTGAAGCTTTCTTT	CTSSFSWSTEAFF
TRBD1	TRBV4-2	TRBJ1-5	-	TGTGTCAGCAGCCAAGATTCTGGGACAGATAGCAATCAGCCCCAGCATTTT	CVSSQDSGTDSNQPQHF
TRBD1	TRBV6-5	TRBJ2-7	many	TGTGCCAGCAGTGGAACAGGGGGCTCAGACGAGCAGTACTTC	CASSGTGGSDEQYF
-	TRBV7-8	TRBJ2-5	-	TGTGCCAGCAGCTTAGGGCCTGGCGGAAGGGCCAGGGGAGAGACCCAGTACTTC	CASSLGPGGRARGETQYF
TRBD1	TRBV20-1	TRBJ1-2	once	TGTAGTGCTACCCCAACAGGGGACCGTGTGCGGCTCTATGACTACACCTTC	CSATPTGDRVRLYDYTF
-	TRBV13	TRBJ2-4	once	TGTGCCAGCAGCTCCCCGGGACGGACTATTTTAGCCAAAAACATTCAGTACTTC	CASSSPGRTILAKNIQYF
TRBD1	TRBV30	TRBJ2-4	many	TGTGCCTGTACCGGGACAGCGAAAAACATTCAGTACTTC	CACTGTAKNIQYF
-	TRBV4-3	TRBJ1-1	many	TGCGCCAGCAGCCAACTAGGGACGGCCAACACTGAAGCTTTCTTT	CASSQLGTANTEAFF
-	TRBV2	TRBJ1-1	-	TGTGCCAGCAGTGAAAGAAGGAGCACTGAAGCTTTCTTT	CASSERRSTEAFF
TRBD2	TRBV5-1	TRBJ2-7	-	TGCGCCAGCAGACCAACCGGACTAGCGGGCAAATACGAGCAGTACTTC	CASRPTGLAGKYEQYF
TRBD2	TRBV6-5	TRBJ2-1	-	TGTGCCAGCAGTGCTCGAAGACTAGCGGGAGTGGTCTTC	CASSARRLAGVVF
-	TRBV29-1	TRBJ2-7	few	TGCAGCGTTGGAGAGGCACAGTATGAGCAGTACTTC	CSVGEAQYEQYF
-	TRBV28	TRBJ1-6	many	TGTGCCAGCAGTTTTTATAGTCTGCAGGGAAGGTCACCCCTCCACTTT	CASSFYSLQGRSPLHF
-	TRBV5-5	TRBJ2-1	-	TGTGCCAGCAGCTTGGTGGGCGGGGCGGTCTACGATGAGCAGTTCTTC	CASSLVGGAVYDEQFF
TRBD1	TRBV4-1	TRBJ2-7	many	TGCGCCAGCAGCCAAGATCGGATACAGGGGGTGACCCTGGAGCAGTACTTC	CASSQDRIQGVTLEQYF
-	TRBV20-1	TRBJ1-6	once	TGTAGTGCTAGAGACTGGACAATTAATTCAACCCTCCACTTT	CSARDWTINSTLHF
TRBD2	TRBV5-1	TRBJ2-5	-	TGCGCCAGCTCTAGCGGGAGGGCAGAGACCCAGTACTTC	CASSSGRAETQYF
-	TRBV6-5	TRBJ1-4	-	TGTGCCAGCAGTTACACGGGGGATGAAAAACTGTTTTTT	CASSYTGDEKLFF
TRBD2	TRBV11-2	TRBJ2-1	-	TGTGCCAGCAGCCTCCAACCTAGCGGGAGGACCTACAATGAGCAGTTCTTC	CASSLQPSGRTYNEQFF
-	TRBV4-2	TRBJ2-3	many	TGTGCCAGCAGCCAAGATTGGAGACATGGGAGATCAGATACGCAGTATTTT	CASSQDWRHGRSDTQYF
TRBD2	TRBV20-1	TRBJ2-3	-	TGCAGTGCTAGGGGAGCGGGGGGGTCATCAGATACACAGTATTTT	CSARGAGGSSDTQYF
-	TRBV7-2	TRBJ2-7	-	TGTGCCAGCAGCTTGGGGACTGGGACCTACGAGCAGTACTTC	CASSLGTGTYEQYF
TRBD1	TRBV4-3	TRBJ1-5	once	TGCGCCAGCAGCCAAGAAGCAGGGGGCACCCAGCCCCAGCATTTT	CASSQEAGGTQPQHF
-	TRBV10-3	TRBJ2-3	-	TGTGCCATCATTCATGGTCCCACAGATACGCAGTATTTT	CAIIHGPTDTQYF
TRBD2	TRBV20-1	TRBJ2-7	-	TGCAGTGTTAGAGCTAGCGGGGGGTACGAGCAGTATTTC	CSVRASGGYEQYF
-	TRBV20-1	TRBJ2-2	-	TGCAGTGTTAGAGATGAAAAGCAGGGTAACACCGGGGAGCTGTTTTTT	CSVRDEKQGNTGELFF
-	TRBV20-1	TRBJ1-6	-	TGCAGTGCTAGAGAGCCGGACAGAGGAAGGAATACCCTCCACTTT	CSAREPDRGRNTLHF
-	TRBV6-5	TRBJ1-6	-	TGTGCCTGCAGTTACAATAGCCAGATCAGGAGCTCCTATAATTCACCCCTCCACTTT	CACSYNSQIRSSYNSPLHF
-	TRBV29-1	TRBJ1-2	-	TGCAGCATTTCGGACAGTCGGGCGTATAGCTACACCTTC	CSISDSRAYSYTF
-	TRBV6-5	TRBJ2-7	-	TGTGCCAGCAGCATCGAAGAGAGTTACGAGCACTACTTC	CASSIEESYEHYF
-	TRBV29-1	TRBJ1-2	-	TGCAGCATTGATGAGGCAGGTGCGATCCTGGGAGGCTACACCTTC	CSIDEAGAILGGYTF
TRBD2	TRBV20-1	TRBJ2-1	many	TGCAGTGCTAGAGTAGCGGGGAGGAATGAGCAGTTCTTC	CSARVAGRNEQFF
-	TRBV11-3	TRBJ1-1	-	TGTGCCAGCAGCTTGGTAACCAGCATGAACACTGAAGCTATCTTT	CASSLVTSMNTEAIF
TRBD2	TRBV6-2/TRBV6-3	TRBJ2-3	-	TGTGCCAGCATCTTAAGCGGGAACACAGATACGCAGTATTTT	CASILSGNTDTQYF
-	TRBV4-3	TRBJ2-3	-	TGCGCCAGCAGCCGAGATTGGAGGATACCCAATCAGCCCCAGTATTTT	CASSRDWRIPNQPQYF
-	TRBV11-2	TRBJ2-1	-	TGTGCTAGCACCCTATCAGCGGTCCTATCCTACAATGAGCATTTCTTC	CASTLSAVLSYNEHFF
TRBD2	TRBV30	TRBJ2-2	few	TGTGCCTGGAGCCCCCGGGGTAGCGGGTACACCGGGGAGCTGTTTTTT	CAWSPRGSGYTGELFF
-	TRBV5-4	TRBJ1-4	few	TGTGCCAGCAGCGACGGGTCCTCGTCGGGGGGTGAAAAACTGTTTTTT	CASSDGSSSGGEKLFF
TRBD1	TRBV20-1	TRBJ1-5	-	TGCAGAGCTGTCCTCAGGGGGCTAGGAAACAATCAGCCCCAGCATTTT	CRAVLRGLGNNQPQHF